Listed below are T cell receptor beta chains from one sample, sequenced in a study of blood T cells in healthy people across ages. TCRdb re-analysed the 5' RACE reads in MiXCR, keeping a single row per CDR3 protein. This table has about 1.6 million distinct CDR3 sequences, around 35% appearing once. Sequencing used blood. The receptors here all came from a woman younger than 45 in good health. Each CDR3 is given with its conserved first and last residue. D genes are given only for firm matches. Size values are once, few and many counts, or a class for expanded clones, and some rows have none.

d_gene	v_gene	j_gene	abundance	CDR3aa	CDR3nt
TRBD1	TRBV27	TRBJ1-1	NA	CANSPQGANTEAFF	TGTGCCAACAGCCCACAGGGGGCGAACACTGAAGCTTTCTTT
NA	TRBV5-6	TRBJ1-1	few	CASSLLWNTEAFF	TGTGCCAGCAGCTTGTTATGGAACACTGAAGCTTTCTTT
TRBD2	TRBV4-1	TRBJ2-1	NA	CASSQSTSGSYNEQFF	TGCGCCAGCAGCCAATCTACTAGCGGCTCCTACAATGAGCAGTTCTTC
TRBD2	TRBV20-1	TRBJ2-5	few	CSARAGDPGEGVKTQYF	TGTAGTGCTAGAGCGGGGGACCCGGGGGAGGGGGTAAAGACCCAGTACTTC
NA	TRBV30	TRBJ2-3	NA	CAWSVREADTQYF	TGTGCCTGGAGTGTACGCGAGGCGGATACGCAGTATTTT
NA	TRBV6-5	TRBJ1-5	NA	CASSYSTRGRYSNQPQHF	TGTGCCAGCAGTTACTCGACCAGGGGCCGGTATAGCAATCAGCCCCAGCATTTT
NA	TRBV10-3	TRBJ2-1	many	CAIGAREQNEQFF	TGTGCCATCGGAGCTAGAGAGCAAAATGAGCAGTTCTTC
TRBD1	TRBV5-4	TRBJ1-1	NA	CASSLAGTVVTEAFF	TGTGCCAGCAGCTTGGCTGGGACAGTGGTCACTGAAGCTTTCTTT
NA	TRBV6-6	TRBJ1-5	few	CASSYEGDPQHF	TGTGCCAGCAGTTACGAAGGGGACCCCCAGCATTTT
NA	TRBV9	TRBJ2-3	NA	CASSERPGGRADTQYF	TGTGCCAGCAGCGAACGCCCCGGGGGCCGCGCAGATACGCAGTATTTT
TRBD1	TRBV27	TRBJ2-7	many	CASSSHRGEQYF	TGTGCCAGCAGTTCCCACAGGGGCGAGCAGTACTTC
NA	TRBV6-5	TRBJ2-7	few	CASSRRAFSYEQYF	TGTGCCAGCAGTCGACGGGCTTTTAGTTACGAGCAGTACTTC
TRBD2	TRBV4-1	TRBJ2-5	many	CASSQDVASGGLGTQYF	TGCGCCAGCAGCCAAGATGTCGCTAGCGGGGGGTTGGGGACCCAGTACTTC